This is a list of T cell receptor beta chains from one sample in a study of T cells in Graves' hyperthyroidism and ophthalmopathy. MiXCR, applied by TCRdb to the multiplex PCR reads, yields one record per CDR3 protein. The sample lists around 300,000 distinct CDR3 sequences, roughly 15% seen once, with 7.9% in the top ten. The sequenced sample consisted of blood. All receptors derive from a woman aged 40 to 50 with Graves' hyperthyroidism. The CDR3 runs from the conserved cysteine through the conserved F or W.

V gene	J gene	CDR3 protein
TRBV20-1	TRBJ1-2	CSASGGQGGYTF
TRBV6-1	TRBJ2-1	CASSHDGNLYNEQFF
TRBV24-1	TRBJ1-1	CATSSGFGPTEAFF
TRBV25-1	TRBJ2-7	CASSESWGREYEQYF
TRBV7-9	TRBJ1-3	CASSFGTGGLGNTIYF
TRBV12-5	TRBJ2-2	CASGLDPKAGGTGELVF
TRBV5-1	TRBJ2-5	CASSKTPDQETQYF
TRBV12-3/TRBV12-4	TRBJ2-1	CASSLVGSGIGNEQFF
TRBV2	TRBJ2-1	CASRERPGLATNEQFF
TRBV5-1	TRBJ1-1	CASSLQGASTEAFF
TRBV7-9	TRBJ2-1	CASSRDYREQFF